The clone carrying this T cell receptor (beta chain) was counted many times. The sample comes from a study of shared clonotypes between healthy human individuals. Data came from immunoSEQ multiplex PCR; TCRdb stores just in-frame clones and leaves some out. The repertoire holds about 490,000 clones, with 75% to 85% as singletons. The germline V and J ends were trimmed by 10 bases and 0 bases, with 10 bases remaining between them. Germline lookup yields CDR1 MDHEN and CDR2 SYDVKM. The CDR3 spans 13 residues. The study enrolled healthy HIV-negative adults without recent acute infections or vaccinations as donors.

The TCR comes from a woman aged 40 to 49 in good health. Some clones in this sample may be carry-over from other donors' samples. The specimen sequenced was PBMCs. This chain connects TRBV28 to TRBJ1-3, with D possibly TRBD1 on 6 matching bases. CDR3 nucleotide sequence: TGTGCCACGAGGACAGTCTCTGGAAACACCATATATTTT. This gives the protein CATRTVSGNTIYF.